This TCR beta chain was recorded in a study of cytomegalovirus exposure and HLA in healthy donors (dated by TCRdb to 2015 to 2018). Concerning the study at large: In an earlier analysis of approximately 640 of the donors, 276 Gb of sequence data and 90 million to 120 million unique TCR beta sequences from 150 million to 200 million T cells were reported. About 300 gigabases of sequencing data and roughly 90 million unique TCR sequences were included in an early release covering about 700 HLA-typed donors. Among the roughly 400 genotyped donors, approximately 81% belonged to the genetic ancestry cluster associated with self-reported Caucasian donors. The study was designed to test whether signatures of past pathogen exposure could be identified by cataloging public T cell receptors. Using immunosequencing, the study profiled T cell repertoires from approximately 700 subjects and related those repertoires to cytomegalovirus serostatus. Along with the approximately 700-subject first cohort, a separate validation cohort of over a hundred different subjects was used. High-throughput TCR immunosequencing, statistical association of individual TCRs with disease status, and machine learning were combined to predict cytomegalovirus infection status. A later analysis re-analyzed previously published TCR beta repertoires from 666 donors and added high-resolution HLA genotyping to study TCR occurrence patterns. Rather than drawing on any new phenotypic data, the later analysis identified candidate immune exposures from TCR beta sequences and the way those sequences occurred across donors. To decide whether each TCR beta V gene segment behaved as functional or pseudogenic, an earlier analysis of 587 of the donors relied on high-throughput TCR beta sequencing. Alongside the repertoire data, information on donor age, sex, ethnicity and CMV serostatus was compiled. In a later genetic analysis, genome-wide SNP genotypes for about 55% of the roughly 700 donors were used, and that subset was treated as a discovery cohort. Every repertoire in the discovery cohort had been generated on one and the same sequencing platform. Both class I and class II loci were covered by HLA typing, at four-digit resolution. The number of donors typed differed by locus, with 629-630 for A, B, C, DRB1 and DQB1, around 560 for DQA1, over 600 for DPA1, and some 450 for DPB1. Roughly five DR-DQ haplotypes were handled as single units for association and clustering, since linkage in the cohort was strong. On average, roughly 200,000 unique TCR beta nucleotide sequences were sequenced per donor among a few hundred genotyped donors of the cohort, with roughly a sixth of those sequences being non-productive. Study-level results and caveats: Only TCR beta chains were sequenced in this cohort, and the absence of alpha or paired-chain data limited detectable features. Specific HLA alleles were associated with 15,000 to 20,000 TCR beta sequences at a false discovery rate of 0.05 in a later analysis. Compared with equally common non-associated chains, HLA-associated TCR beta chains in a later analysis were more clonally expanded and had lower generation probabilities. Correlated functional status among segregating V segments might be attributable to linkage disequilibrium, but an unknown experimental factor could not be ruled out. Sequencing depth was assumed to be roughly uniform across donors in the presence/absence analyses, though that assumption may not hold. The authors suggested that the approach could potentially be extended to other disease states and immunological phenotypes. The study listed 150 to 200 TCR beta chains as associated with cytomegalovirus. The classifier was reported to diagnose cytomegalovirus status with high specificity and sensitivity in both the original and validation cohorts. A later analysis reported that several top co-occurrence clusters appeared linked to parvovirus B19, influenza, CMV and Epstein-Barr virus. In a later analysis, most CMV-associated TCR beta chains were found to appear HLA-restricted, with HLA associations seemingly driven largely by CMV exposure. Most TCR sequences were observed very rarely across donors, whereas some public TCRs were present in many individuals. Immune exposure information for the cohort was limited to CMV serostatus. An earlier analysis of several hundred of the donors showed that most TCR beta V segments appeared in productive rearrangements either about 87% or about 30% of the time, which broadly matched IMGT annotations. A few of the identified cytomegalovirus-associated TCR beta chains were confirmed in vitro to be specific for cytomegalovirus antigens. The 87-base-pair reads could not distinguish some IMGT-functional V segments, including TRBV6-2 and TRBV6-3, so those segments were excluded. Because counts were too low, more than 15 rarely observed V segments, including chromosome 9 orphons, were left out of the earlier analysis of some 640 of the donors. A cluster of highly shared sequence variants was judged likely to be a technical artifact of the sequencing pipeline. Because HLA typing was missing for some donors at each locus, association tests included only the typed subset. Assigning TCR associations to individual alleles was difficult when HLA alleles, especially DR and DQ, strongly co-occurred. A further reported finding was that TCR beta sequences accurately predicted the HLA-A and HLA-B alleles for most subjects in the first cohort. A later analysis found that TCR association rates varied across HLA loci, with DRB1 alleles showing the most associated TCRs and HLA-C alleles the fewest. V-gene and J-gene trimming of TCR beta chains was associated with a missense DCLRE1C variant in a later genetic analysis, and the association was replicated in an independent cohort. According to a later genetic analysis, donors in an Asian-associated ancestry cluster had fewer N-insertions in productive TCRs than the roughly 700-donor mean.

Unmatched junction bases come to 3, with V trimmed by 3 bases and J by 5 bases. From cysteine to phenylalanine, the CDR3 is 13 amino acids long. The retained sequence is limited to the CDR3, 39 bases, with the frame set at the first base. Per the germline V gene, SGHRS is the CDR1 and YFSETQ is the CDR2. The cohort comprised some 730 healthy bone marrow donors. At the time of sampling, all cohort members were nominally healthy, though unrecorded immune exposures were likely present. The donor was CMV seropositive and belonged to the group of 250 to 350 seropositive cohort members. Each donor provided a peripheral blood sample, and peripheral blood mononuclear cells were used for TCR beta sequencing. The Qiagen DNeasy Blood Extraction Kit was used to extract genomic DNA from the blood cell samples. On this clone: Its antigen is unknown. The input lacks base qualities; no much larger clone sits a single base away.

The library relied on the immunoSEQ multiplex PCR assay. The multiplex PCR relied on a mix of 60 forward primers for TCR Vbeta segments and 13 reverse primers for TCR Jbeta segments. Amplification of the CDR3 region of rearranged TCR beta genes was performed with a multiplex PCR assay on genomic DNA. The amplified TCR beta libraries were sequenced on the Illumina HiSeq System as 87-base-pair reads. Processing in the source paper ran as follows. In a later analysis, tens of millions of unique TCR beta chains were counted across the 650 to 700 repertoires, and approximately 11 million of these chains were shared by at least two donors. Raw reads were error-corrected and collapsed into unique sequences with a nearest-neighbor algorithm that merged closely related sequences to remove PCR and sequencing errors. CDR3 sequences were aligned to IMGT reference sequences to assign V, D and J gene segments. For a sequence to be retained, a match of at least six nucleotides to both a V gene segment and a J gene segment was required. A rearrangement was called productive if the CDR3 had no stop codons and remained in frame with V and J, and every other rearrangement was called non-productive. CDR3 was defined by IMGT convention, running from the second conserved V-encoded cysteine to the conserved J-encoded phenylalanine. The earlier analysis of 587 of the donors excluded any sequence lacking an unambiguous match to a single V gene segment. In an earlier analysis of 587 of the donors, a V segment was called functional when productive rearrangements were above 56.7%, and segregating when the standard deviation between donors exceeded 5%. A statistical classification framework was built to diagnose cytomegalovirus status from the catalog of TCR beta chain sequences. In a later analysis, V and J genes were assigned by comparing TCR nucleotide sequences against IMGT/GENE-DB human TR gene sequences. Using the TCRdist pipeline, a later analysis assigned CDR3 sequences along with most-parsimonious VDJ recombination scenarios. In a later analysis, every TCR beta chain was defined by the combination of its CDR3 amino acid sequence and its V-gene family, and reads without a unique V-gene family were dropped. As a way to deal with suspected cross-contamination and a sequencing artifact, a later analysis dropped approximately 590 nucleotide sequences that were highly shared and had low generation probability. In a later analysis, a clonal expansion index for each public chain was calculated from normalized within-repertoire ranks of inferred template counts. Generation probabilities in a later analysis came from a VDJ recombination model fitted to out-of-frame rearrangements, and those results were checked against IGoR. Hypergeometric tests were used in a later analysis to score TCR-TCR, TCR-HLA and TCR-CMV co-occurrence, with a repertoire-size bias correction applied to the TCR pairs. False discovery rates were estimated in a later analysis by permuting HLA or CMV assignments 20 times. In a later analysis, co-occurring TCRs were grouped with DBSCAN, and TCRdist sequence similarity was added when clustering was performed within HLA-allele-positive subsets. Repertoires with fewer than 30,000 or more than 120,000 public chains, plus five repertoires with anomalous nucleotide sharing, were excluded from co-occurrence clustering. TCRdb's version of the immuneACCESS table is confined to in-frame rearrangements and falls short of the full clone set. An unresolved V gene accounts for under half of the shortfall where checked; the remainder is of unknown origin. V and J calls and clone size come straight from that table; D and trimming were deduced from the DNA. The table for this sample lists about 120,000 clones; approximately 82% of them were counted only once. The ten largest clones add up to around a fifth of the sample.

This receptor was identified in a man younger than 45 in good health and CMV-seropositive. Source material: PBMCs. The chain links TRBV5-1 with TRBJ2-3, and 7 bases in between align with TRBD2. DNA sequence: TGCGCCAGCAGCTGGACGGGGGGAGATACGCAGTATTTT. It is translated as CASSWTGGDTQYF.